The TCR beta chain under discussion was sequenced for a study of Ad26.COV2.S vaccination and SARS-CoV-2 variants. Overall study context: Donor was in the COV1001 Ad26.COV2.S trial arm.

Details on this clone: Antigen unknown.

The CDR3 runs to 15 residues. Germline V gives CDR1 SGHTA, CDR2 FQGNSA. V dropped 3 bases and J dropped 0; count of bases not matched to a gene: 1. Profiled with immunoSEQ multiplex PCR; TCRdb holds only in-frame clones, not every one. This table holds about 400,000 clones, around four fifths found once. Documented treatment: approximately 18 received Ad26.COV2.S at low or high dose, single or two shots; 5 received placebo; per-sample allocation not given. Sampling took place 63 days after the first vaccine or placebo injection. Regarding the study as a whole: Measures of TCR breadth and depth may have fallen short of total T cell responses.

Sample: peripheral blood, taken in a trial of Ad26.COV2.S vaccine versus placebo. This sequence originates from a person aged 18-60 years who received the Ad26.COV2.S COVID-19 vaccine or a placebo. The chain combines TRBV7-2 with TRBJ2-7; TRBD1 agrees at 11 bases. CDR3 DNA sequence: TGTGCCAGCAGCTTGGGGACAGGGGGCTCCTACGAGCAGTACTTC. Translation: CASSLGTGGSYEQYF.